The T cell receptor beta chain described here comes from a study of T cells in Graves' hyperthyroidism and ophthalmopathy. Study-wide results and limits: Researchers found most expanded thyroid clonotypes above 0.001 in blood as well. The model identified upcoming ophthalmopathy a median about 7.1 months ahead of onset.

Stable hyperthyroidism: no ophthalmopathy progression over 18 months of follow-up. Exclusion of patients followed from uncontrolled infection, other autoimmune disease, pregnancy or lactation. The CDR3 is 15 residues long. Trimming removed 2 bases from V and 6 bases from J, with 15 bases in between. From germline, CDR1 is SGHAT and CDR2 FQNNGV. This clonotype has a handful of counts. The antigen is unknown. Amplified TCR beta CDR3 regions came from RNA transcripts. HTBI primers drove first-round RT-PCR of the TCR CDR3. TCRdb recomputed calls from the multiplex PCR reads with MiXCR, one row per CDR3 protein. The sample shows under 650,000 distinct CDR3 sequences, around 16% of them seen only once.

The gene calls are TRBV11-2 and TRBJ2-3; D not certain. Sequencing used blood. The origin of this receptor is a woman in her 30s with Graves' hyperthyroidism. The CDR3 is CASSLFTHRVDTQYF. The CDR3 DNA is TGTGCCAGCAGCTTATTTACCCACCGCGTGGATACGCAGTATTTT.